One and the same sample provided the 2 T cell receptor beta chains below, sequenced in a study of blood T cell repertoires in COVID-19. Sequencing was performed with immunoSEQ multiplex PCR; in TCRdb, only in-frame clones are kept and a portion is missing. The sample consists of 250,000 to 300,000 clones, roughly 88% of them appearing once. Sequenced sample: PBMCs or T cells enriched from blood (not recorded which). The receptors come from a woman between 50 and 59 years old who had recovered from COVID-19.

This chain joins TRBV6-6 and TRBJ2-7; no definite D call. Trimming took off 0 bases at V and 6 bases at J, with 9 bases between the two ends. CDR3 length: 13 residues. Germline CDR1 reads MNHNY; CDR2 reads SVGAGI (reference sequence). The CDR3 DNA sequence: TGTGCCAGCAGTTACTCGGCTAGACGCGAGCAGTACTTC. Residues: CASSYSARREQYF.

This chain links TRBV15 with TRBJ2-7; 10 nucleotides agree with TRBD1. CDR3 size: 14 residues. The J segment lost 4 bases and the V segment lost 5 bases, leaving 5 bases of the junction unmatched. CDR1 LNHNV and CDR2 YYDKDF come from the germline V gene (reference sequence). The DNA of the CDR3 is TGTGCCACCAGCTCTACGGGACAGGGGTACGAGCAGTACTTC. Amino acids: CATSSTGQGYEQYF.